Reported below is one TCR beta chain. The CDR3 sequence is 13 residues long. CDR1 is SEHNR and CDR2 is FQNEAQ in the germline V gene (reference sequence). Unmatched junction bases numbered 11, after V lost 9 bases and J lost 9 bases. As to time point: cycle 4 day 1 (C4D1), after less than seven weeks of nivolumab. No patient escaped relapse after autologous stem cell transplantation, and brentuximab vedotin exposure varied. The repertoire was sequenced with immunoSEQ multiplex PCR; TCRdb's copy has only in-frame clones and lacks some. The data show about 28,000 clones, 80% seen once. This sample is drawn from a study of PD-1 blockade in classical Hodgkin lymphoma.

The starting material was peripheral blood mononuclear cells (PBMCs), obtained before the fourth cycle of nivolumab. The V gene is TRBV7-9, the J gene TRBJ2-1; 7 bases map to TRBD1. This TCR was recovered from a human donor with classical Hodgkin lymphoma. In nucleotides, the CDR3 is TGTGCCAGTAGTTATCAGGGGGAAGTTGAGCAGTTCTTC. This encodes CASSYQGEVEQFF.